Each of the 3 T cell receptor beta chains below was sequenced from the same sample in a study of siplizumab effects on memory and regulatory T cells. The data were produced by immunoSEQ multiplex PCR, yet TCRdb's version contains in-frame clones alone and is incomplete. The sample carries 80,000 to 130,000 clones, 75% to 95% recorded once. Material for sequencing was CD4+ T cells sorted from blood. These receptors originate from a human donor in good health. Some clones in this sample may be carry-over from other donors' samples.

Turning to this clone: Other DNA sequences in the same sample also yield this CDR3. This chain connects TRBV4-2 to TRBJ2-7; D is undetermined. This CDR3 has 17 residues. CDR1 LGHNA and CDR2 YNFKEQ come from the germline V gene. V lost 1 base to trimming and J lost 10 bases, with 26 bases between them. This CDR3 is CASSQVSYGSRPFEQYF. In DNA form, the CDR3 reads TGTGCCAGCAGCCAAGTCTCTTATGGGTCTCGCCCATTTGAACAGTACTTC.

This chain links TRBV7-2 with TRBJ2-4; D ambiguous. Trimming cost V 1 base and J 5 bases, with 9 bases left between them. In germline, CDR1 is SGHTA, CDR2 FQGNSA. This CDR3 contains 14 residues. In DNA, the CDR3 is TGTGCCAGCAGCTTAGAAGTGGATGAAAACATTCAGTACTTC. This gives the protein CASSLEVDENIQYF. The whole variable domain, filled in from reference TRBV7-2 and TRBJ2-4, reads GAGVSQSPSNKVTEKGKDVELRCDPISGHTALYWYRQSLGQGLEFLIYFQGNSAPDKSGLPSDRFSAERTGGSVSTLTIQRTQQEDSAVYLCASSLEVDENIQYFGAGTRLSVL.

This chain links TRBV19 with TRBJ2-7; D is perhaps TRBD1 or TRBD2 (6 bases each). V shed 4 bases and J shed 4 bases, with 20 bases lying between them. Per germline, CDR1 LNHDA and CDR2 SQIVND (reference sequence). The CDR3 is 16 residues long. The CDR3 DNA reads TGTGCCAGTAGTAAGGGGGGACGGGACGGAGGTTACGAGCAGTACTTC. Its translation is CASSKGGRDGGYEQYF.